This T cell receptor beta chain was captured by sequencing in a study of Graves' ophthalmopathy and Graves' hyperthyroidism. RNA transcripts provided the template for amplifying TCR beta CDR3 regions. HTBI primers served in a first-round RT-PCR, which a second-round multiplex PCR followed. TCRdb reprocessed the multiplex PCR reads via MiXCR and lists one record per CDR3 protein. This table has a few hundred thousand distinct CDR3 sequences, approximately 15% appearing once. This clonotype was detected only a few times. The clonotype was recovered from a woman aged 18-29 years with stable Graves' hyperthyroidism. Sequenced input: peripheral blood.

In nucleotides, the CDR3 is TGCGCCAGCAGTCCCGGACAGGGGGCTTCCGGGGAGCTGTTTTTT. It specifies CASSPGQGASGELFF. The genes are TRBV5-1 and TRBJ2-2; 11 bases map to TRBD1. The CDR3 spans 15 residues. The germline V gene has CDR1 SGHRS and CDR2 YFSETQ. The V gene end was trimmed by 5 bases and the J gene end by 6 bases; junction bases not matched to a gene: 6.